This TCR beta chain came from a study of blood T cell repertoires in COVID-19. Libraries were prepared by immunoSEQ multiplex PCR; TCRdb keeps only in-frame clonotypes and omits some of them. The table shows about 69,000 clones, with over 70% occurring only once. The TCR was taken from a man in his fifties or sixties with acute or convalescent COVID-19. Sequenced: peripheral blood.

The CDR3 DNA sequence: TGTGCCACCAGTGATTCTCGGGGATTGGAGACCCAGTACTTC. Translated: CATSDSRGLETQYF. The V and J genes are TRBV24-1 and TRBJ2-5, with D possibly matching TRBD2 (5 bases). The length of the CDR3 is 14 residues. Per germline, CDR1 KGHDR and CDR2 SFDVKD. V gave up 2 bases and J gave up 5 bases, with 11 bases separating them.